This T cell receptor (beta chain) was sequenced for a study of shared clonotypes between healthy human individuals (TCRdb year 2020). With regard to the full study: The cohort comprised a couple of women and a few men aged 18 to 49 years. Per donor, three plates each were used for CD4 naive and CD4 memory, two for CD8 naive, and one for CD8 memory. To estimate repertoire size and how much clonotype sharing occurs between individuals, the study deeply sequenced the blood TCR repertoires of five healthy adults. To increase sequencing depth and limit assay-specific biases, TCR repertoire library preparation and sequencing were carried out by different laboratories using diverse techniques. Leukapheresis yielded between about 0.9 and 9.5 billion PBMCs per donor.

V loses 2 bases, J loses 8 bases, and the germline ends lie 12 bases apart. Counted from cysteine to phenylalanine, this CDR3 has 13 amino acids. Only CDR3 DNA remains: 39 bases, in frame from the first base. Based on the germline V gene (reference sequence), the CDR1 and CDR2 sequences are GTSNPN and SVGIG. In this sample, this clone turned up a few times. Its cognate antigen has yet to be identified. No base-level quality is on record; no much larger clone is a single base apart. TCR CDR3 regions were amplified from genomic DNA by multiplex PCR using the deep immunoSEQ assay. For each cell subset, the extracted genomic DNA was distributed evenly across all wells of several immunoSEQ 96-well plates, and each plate served as one replicate. For sorted subsets, each replicate PCR was loaded with 200 ng genomic DNA, equivalent to about 30,000 T cell genomes. Purified libraries were measured with a Qubit 3.0 fluorometer, size-checked on a Bioanalyzer 2100, and measured again with the KAPA Library Quantification kit. Every immunoSEQ 96-well plate was sequenced on a dedicated single-read 150-cycle Illumina NextSeq 550 flow cell. Turning to the authors' computational methods: Because the immunoSEQ output included only junctional sequences and no quality scores, the filtering could not be the same as the filtering used for full-length reads. Sequences were annotated with PyIR, a Python wrapper for IgBLAST v1.9, and V/J genes and CDR3 were assigned using IMGT germline references. Reads were removed for weak V/J assignments (E-value above 1e-6), missing CDR3, stop codons, out-of-frame junctions, or ambiguous translated residues. V3J clonotypes were defined as sequences sharing an identical inferred V gene, J gene, and CDR3 amino acid sequence. The percentage overlap between two repertoires was calculated by dividing the number of shared unique clonotypes by the size of the smaller repertoire. RTK rarefaction, the Chao1 estimator, and Recon v2.1 estimates of unobserved clonotypes were used to assess repertoire richness. For all TCRbeta clonotypes obtained by the gDNA method from several donors, generation probabilities were computed with OLGA. TCRdb retrieved this table from immuneACCESS and kept in-frame rearrangements only. Not all clones are present; in checked studies, unresolved V genes account for under half, and no reason is known for the remainder. V, J and clone size reflect that table, while D and trimming were determined from the DNA. Here the sample has about 2.4 million clones; 93% occur a single time. 0.36% of the sample is in the top ten clones.

The paper as a whole reports these results and caveats: Naive subsets generally had larger estimated clonotype richness than memory subsets did. Because the study included a small number of donors, the genetic and exposure-history diversity represented was limited. Across four donors, approximately 5% of naive CD4, roughly 3.4% of naive CD8, 2.3% of memory CD4, and approximately 0.42% of memory CD8 clonotypes were shared. Sampling was limited to blood, and TCR repertoires in tissue likely differ from TCR repertoires in blood. Pairwise subsampling indicated that sequencing depth was expected to affect the degree of clonotype sharing among donors. Higher generation probabilities were observed for clonotypes shared by all four sorted-subset donors than for non-shared clonotypes. Rarefaction of sorted-subset datasets indicated incomplete sequencing despite the large sequencing depth.

The donors were healthy, HIV-negative adults who had no recently reported acute infections or vaccinations. All donors were Caucasian adults living in Nashville, Tennessee, USA. CD4+ T cells were enriched by magnetic negative selection, after which naive cells were positively selected on CD45RA and the negative fraction was taken as the memory subset. Blood was obtained by leukapheresis, after which PBMCs were separated by Ficoll-Histopaque density gradient centrifugation and cryopreserved in liquid nitrogen vapor phase. Analytical flow cytometry was used to check the purity and quantity of each magnetically sorted T cell population. Genomic DNA was isolated from each sorted fraction and quantified by UV absorbance on a Nanodrop 2000c.

The sequenced sample was naive CD4+ T cells from PBMCs. The cell subset or site label for this specimen denotes: CD45RA+ positively selected. The rearrangement joined TRBV30 to TRBJ1-4, with a weak D call of TRBD1 (6 bases match). The clonotype originates from a man between 18 and 29 years old in good health. Some clones in this sample may be carry-over from other donors' samples. The sequence in DNA is TGTGCCTGGAGTCTCAACAGGGTCGAAAAACTGTTTTTT. This is translated as CAWSLNRVEKLFF.